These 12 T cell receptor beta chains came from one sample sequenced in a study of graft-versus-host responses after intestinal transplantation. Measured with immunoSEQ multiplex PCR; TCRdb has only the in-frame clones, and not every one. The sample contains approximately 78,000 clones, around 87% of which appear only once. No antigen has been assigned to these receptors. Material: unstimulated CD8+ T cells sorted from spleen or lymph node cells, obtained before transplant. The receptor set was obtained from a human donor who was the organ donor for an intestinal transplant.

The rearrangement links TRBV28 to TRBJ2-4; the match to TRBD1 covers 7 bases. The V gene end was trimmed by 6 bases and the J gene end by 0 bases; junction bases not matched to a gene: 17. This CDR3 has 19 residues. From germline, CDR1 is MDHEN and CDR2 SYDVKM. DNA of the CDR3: TGTGCCAGCAGAGGAGCCGGGACAGCTACCTATTTAGCCAAAAACATTCAGTACTTC. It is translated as CASRGAGTATYLAKNIQYF. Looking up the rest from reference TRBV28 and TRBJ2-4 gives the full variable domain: DVKVTQSSRYLVKRTGEKVFLECVQDMDHENMFWYRQDPGLGLRLIYFSYDVKMKEKGDIPEGYSVSREKKERFSLILESASTNQTSMYLCASRGAGTATYLAKNIQYFGAGTRLSVL.

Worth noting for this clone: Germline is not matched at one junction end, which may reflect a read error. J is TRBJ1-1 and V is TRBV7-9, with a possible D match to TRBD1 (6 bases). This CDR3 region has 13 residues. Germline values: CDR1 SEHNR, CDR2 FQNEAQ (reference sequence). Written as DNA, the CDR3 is TGTGTCAGCAGCTTACAGGGCAACACTGAAGCTTTCTTT. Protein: CVSSLQGNTEAFF.

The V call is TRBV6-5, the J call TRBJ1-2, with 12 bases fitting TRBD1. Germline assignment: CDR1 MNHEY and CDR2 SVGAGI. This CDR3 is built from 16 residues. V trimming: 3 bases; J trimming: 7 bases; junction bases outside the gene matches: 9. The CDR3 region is CASSYSNRDRGLGYTF. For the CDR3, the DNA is TGTGCCAGCAGTTATTCGAATCGGGACAGGGGGCTTGGCTACACCTTC.

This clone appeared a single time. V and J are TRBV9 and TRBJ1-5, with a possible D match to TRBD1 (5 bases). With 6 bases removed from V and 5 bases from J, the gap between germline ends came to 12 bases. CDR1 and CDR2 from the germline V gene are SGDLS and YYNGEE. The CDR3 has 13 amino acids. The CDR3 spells CASISGEYQPQHF. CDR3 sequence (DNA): TGTGCCAGCATCTCGGGGGAATATCAGCCCCAGCATTTT. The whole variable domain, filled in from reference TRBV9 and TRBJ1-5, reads DSGVTQTPKHLITATGQRVTLRCSPRSGDLSVYWYQQSLDQGLQFLIQYYNGEERAKGNILERFSAQQFPDLHSELNLSSLELGDSALYFCASISGEYQPQHFGDGTRLSIL.

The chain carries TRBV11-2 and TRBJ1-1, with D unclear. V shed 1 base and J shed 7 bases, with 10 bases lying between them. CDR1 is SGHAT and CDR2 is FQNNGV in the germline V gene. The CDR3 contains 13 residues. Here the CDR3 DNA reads TGTGCCAGCAGCTTAGGAGGAGGGAATGAAGCTTTCTTT. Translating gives CASSLGGGNEAFF. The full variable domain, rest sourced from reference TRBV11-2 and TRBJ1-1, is EAGVAQSPRYKIIEKRQSVAFWCNPISGHATLYWYQQILGQGPKLLIQFQNNGVVDDSQLPKDRFSAERLKGVDSTLKIQPAKLEDSAVYLCASSLGGGNEAFFGQGTRLTVV.

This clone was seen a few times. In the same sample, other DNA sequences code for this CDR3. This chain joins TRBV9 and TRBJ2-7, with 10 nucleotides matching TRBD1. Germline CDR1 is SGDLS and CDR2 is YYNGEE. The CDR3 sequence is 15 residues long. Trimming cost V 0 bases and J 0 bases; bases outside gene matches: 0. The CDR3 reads CASSVGTGGSYEQYF. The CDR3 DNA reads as TGTGCCAGCAGCGTAGGGACAGGGGGCTCCTACGAGCAGTACTTC.

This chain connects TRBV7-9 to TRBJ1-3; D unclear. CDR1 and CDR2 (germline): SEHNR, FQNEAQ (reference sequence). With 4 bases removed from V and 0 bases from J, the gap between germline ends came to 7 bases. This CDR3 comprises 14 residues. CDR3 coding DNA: TGTGCCAGCAGCTCTACTTCCTCTGGAAACACCATATATTTT. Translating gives CASSSTSSGNTIYF.

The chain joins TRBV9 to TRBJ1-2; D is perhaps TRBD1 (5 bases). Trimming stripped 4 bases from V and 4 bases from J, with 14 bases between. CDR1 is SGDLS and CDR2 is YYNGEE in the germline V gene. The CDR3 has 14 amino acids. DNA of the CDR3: TGTGCCAGCAGCTTAATGGGGGTAGGCTATGGCTACACCTTC. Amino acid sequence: CASSLMGVGYGYTF.

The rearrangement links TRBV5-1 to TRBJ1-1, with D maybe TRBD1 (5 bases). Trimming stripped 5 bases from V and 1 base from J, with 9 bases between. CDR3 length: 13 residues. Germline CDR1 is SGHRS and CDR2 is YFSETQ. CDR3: CASRRDGNTEAFF. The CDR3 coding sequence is TGCGCCAGCAGACGGGACGGGAACACTGAAGCTTTCTTT.

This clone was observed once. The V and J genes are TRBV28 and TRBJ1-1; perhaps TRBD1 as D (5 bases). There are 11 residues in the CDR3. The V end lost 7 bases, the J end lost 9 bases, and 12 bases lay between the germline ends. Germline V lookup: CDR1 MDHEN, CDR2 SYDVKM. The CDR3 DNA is TGTGCCAGCATCGAGGGGACCAAAGCTTTCTTT. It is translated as CASIEGTKAFF.

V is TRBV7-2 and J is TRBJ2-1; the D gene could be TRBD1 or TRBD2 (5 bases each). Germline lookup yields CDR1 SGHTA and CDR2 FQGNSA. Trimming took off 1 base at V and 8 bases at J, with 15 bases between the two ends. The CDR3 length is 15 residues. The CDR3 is CASSLGDALGHEQFF. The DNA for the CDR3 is TGTGCCAGCAGCTTAGGGGACGCCCTCGGCCATGAGCAGTTCTTC.

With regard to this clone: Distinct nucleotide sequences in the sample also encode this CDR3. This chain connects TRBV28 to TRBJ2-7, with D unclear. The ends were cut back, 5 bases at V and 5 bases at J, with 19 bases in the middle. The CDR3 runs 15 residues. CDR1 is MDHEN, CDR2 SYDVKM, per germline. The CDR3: CASSPRNLPADEQYF. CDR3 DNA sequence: TGTGCCAGCAGTCCCAGAAACCTCCCGGCCGACGAGCAGTACTTC. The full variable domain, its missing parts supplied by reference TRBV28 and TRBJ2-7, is DVKVTQSSRYLVKRTGEKVFLECVQDMDHENMFWYRQDPGLGLRLIYFSYDVKMKEKGDIPEGYSVSREKKERFSLILESASTNQTSMYLCASSPRNLPADEQYFGPGTRLTVT.